These T cell receptor beta chains were read from a single sample in a study of human T cells and chemical hapten exposure. TCRdb reprocessed the RACE reads via MiXCR and lists one record per CDR3 protein. The table records 280,000 or so distinct CDR3 sequences, almost 8% of them present only once. Sequencing was performed on whole blood, taken in connection with sensitization to the hapten diphenylcyclopropenone (DPC). These receptors originate from a man aged 18 to 29 with alopecia areata. Some clones in this sample may be carry-over from other donors' samples. CDR3s include the opening cysteine and the closing phenylalanine or tryptophan. D genes are given only for firm matches. Where a row states a size, it is once, few, many or the class of an expanded clone; other rows omit it.

D | J | V | size | DNA | CDR3
TRBD1 | TRBJ2-1 | TRBV12-3/TRBV12-4 | few | TGTGCCAGCAGTTCCTCAGGGGGCCCGTATGAGCAGTTCTTC | CASSSSGGPYEQFF
TRBD1 | TRBJ2-2 | TRBV6-5 | . | TGTGCCAGCAGTTACTCGTTCCGACAGGGGATGAACACCGGGGAGCTGTTTTTT | CASSYSFRQGMNTGELFF
. | TRBJ1-5 | TRBV28 | . | TGTGCCAGCAGTAGGGGACGGAAGGACAATCAGCCCCAGCATTTT | CASSRGRKDNQPQHF
. | TRBJ2-4 | TRBV6-5 | . | TGTGCCAGCAGTTTAGGACAACCTAGAGGTAGCATTCAGTACTTC | CASSLGQPRGSIQYF
. | TRBJ1-1 | TRBV7-9 | . | TGTGCCAGCAGCCCCCAGGGAGCCACAATGAACACTGAAGCTTTCTTT | CASSPQGATMNTEAFF
TRBD1 | TRBJ1-2 | TRBV6-6 | once | TGTGCCAGCAGAACCGGGACAGGGGGCTTTTATGGCTACACCTTC | CASRTGTGGFYGYTF
. | TRBJ1-1 | TRBV10-2 | . | TGCGCCAGCAGTGATAATAGGGCAGGCACTGAAGCTTTCTTT | CASSDNRAGTEAFF
. | TRBJ2-3 | TRBV7-2 | few | TGTGCCAGCAGGAGCAACAGGGAAGGTGAGGCGGATACGCAGTATTTT | CASRSNREGEADTQYF
. | TRBJ2-1 | TRBV20-1 | . | TGCAGTGCTAGTGAAGCGGTGACGTCCTACAATGAGCAGTTCTTC | CSASEAVTSYNEQFF
TRBD1 | TRBJ2-5 | TRBV7-2 | many | TGTGCCAGCAGTACAGGGGGCGAAGAGACCCAGTACTTC | CASSTGGEETQYF
TRBD2 | TRBJ2-4 | TRBV20-1 | many | TGCAGTGCTAGAGAATCGGGGGGTATAACCAAAAACATTCAGTACTTC | CSARESGGITKNIQYF
TRBD2 | TRBJ2-7 | TRBV4-2 | few | TGTGCCAGCAGCCAAACTCTGGCTAGCGGCTTCTACGAGCAGTACTTC | CASSQTLASGFYEQYF
. | TRBJ1-1 | TRBV5-1 | . | TGCGCCAGCAGCGAAATTGGACAAAACACTGAAGCTTTCTTT | CASSEIGQNTEAFF
. | TRBJ2-1 | TRBV7-3 | many | TGTGCCAGCAGCTCTAACAACGATTGGGAGCAGTTCTTC | CASSSNNDWEQFF
. | TRBJ1-1 | TRBV5-6 | few | TGTGCCAGCAGCTCGACGGGAGAGAACACTGAAGCTTTCTTT | CASSSTGENTEAFF
. | TRBJ1-5 | TRBV12-3/TRBV12-4 | many | TGTGCCAGCAGCCCCTCAGGGTCTCAGCCCCAGCATTTT | CASSPSGSQPQHF
. | TRBJ1-1 | TRBV6-2/TRBV6-3 | many | TGTGCCAGCAGTCACCTGAACACTGAAGCTTTCTTT | CASSHLNTEAFF
. | TRBJ1-2 | TRBV28 | . | TGTGCCAGCAGTTCCCCCGGGGGAGAGGGGTATGGCTACACCTTC | CASSSPGGEGYGYTF
. | TRBJ1-2 | TRBV28 | few | TGTGCCAGCAGTCTATCCGGGAGACAGAACTGGTACACCTTC | CASSLSGRQNWYTF
. | TRBJ2-1 | TRBV5-1 | . | TGCGCCAGCACCCTGGGGGGGCACAATGAGCAGTTCTTC | CASTLGGHNEQFF
TRBD2 | TRBJ2-7 | TRBV7-8 | many | TGTGCCAGCAGAGGGACTAGCGCCTACGAGCAGTACTTC | CASRGTSAYEQYF
. | TRBJ2-5 | TRBV11-2 | . | TGTGCCAGCAGCCCAGAGGCTAGGTCTGAGACCCAGTACTTC | CASSPEARSETQYF
. | TRBJ2-2 | TRBV20-1 | few | TGCAGTGCTAGCCGTCAGGACACCGGGGAGCTGTTTTTT | CSASRQDTGELFF
. | TRBJ1-2 | TRBV7-2 | . | TGTGCCAGCAGCGCGGACCAAACAGCTAACTATGGCCACACCTTC | CASSADQTANYGHTF
TRBD1 | TRBJ1-1 | TRBV10-2 | . | TGCGCCAGCAGGGCCGGGACAGTCGGGACTGAAGCTTTCTTT | CASRAGTVGTEAFF
. | TRBJ1-5 | TRBV3-1 | . | TGTGCCAGCAGCCAAGCCGCTGGGGAAGGCCAGCCCCAGCATTTT | CASSQAAGEGQPQHF
TRBD2 | TRBJ2-5 | TRBV7-2 | many | TGTGCCAGCACCTACGACGGACTAGCGGGGGGGCAAGAGACCCAGTACTTC | CASTYDGLAGGQETQYF
. | TRBJ2-1 | TRBV6-2/TRBV6-3 | few | TGTGCCAGCAGTTACTCGAGTACAGGTAGAGGTGAGCAGTTCTTC | CASSYSSTGRGEQFF
. | TRBJ1-5 | TRBV24-1 | many | TGTGCCACCAGTGAGGCAGGGGAGAGGGAAAGTCAGCCCCAGCATTTT | CATSEAGERESQPQHF
. | TRBJ2-3 | TRBV12-3/TRBV12-4 | many | TGTGCCAGTAATCTGGGACTGGACACAGATACGCAGTATTTT | CASNLGLDTDTQYF